The 11 T cell receptor beta chains in this list originate from one sample, sequenced in a study of radiotherapy plus CTLA-4 blockade in lung cancer. The assay was immunoSEQ multiplex PCR, and TCRdb's table has in-frame clones only and misses some. The table records tens of thousands of clones, roughly 80% of them present only once. Material: peripheral blood, obtained from a patient treated with radiotherapy plus ipilimumab. These receptors originate from a human donor with non-small cell lung cancer who had stable disease on radiotherapy plus ipilimumab.

This clone turned up a few times. V and J are TRBV5-1 and TRBJ1-4; no definite D call. This CDR3 has 16 residues. V was shortened by 4 bases and J by 0 bases, with 13 bases between the two germline ends. The germline V gene has CDR1 SGHRS and CDR2 YFSETQ. CDR3 nucleotides: TGCGCCAGCAGCGATCTCCGGGCAACAACTAATGAAAAACTGTTTTTT. Translation: CASSDLRATTNEKLFF.

This clone came up a few times. At the DNA level, this CDR3 is encoded by other sequences in the same sample as well. This chain uses TRBV4-3 with TRBJ1-1; 9 positions match TRBD1. V was pared by 1 base and J by 3 bases, with 12 bases of the junction left unmatched. The CDR3 contains 18 residues. The germline V gene has CDR1 LGHNA and CDR2 YSLEER. CDR3 sequence (DNA): TGCGCCAGCAGCCAAGGTATAGGGACAGGGAGTATGGACACTGAAGCTTTCTTT. This encodes CASSQGIGTGSMDTEAFF.

The chain uses TRBV6-5 and TRBJ2-3, with D perhaps TRBD1 (6 bases). The V end was cut by 2 bases, the J end by 6 bases, with 12 bases between. Germline V lookup: CDR1 MNHEY, CDR2 SVGAGI. This CDR3 contains 14 residues. This chain's CDR3 is CASSYGGHFDTQYF. The CDR3 DNA is TGTGCCAGCAGTTACGGGGGACATTTTGATACGCAGTATTTT.

The chain carries TRBV7-9 and TRBJ1-1, with D possibly TRBD1 on 5 matching bases. The CDR3 is made up of 13 amino acids. In germline, CDR1 is SEHNR, CDR2 FQNEAQ (reference sequence). Trimming stripped 3 bases from V and 5 bases from J, with 10 bases between. As DNA, the CDR3 is TGTGCCAGCAGCTTGGGGGAGGGAACTGAAGCTTTCTTT. Protein sequence: CASSLGEGTEAFF.

The genes are TRBV27 and TRBJ2-1, with D possibly being TRBD2 (5 bases). Trimming stripped 5 bases from V and 0 bases from J, with 20 bases between. The V gene's germline CDR1 is MNHEY and CDR2 SMNVEV (reference sequence). This CDR3 has 18 amino acids. CDR3 nucleotides: TGTGCCAGCAGTCCTAAGGGTCTACAGCGGAGCTCCTACAATGAGCAGTTCTTC. This codes for CASSPKGLQRSSYNEQFF.

The rearrangement uses TRBV9 and TRBJ2-2, with TRBD1 identical over 10 bases. Per the germline V gene, CDR1 is SGDLS and CDR2 is YYNGEE. The ends lost 5 bases at V and 6 bases at J; junction bases unmatched: 10. The CDR3 extends over 16 amino acids. The CDR3 bases are TGTGCCAGCAGGCCTCCGGGACAGGGGCATTCCGGGGAGCTGTTTTTT. It is translated as CASRPPGQGHSGELFF.

This clone was detected only once. V usage is TRBV5-4 and J usage is TRBJ2-5, with 7 bases aligning to TRBD2. Unmatched junction bases numbered 4, after V lost 1 base and J lost 1 base. The CDR3 runs to 15 residues. The V gene's germline CDR1 is SGHNT and CDR2 YYREEE (reference sequence). The chain's CDR3 is CASSLRSGGQETQYF. Here the CDR3 DNA reads TGTGCCAGCAGCTTGAGATCGGGGGGCCAAGAGACCCAGTACTTC. Using reference TRBV5-4 and TRBJ2-5 for the parts outside the CDR3, the full variable domain is ETGVTQSPTHLIKTRGQQVTLRCSSQSGHNTVSWYQQALGQGPQFIFQYYREEENGRGNFPPRFSGLQFPNYSSELNVNALELDDSALYLCASSLRSGGQETQYFGPGTRLLVL.

The CDR3 loop reads CASSPRMTVSNQPQHF. CDR3 bases: TGTGCCAGTAGTCCGCGGATGACAGTTAGCAATCAGCCCCAGCATTTT. This chain joins TRBV19 and TRBJ1-5; D perhaps matches TRBD1 (5 bases). The V gene lost 5 bases and the J gene lost 0 bases, with 14 bases spanning the gap. The germline gives CDR1 LNHDA, CDR2 SQIVND (reference sequence). There are 16 residues in the CDR3.

This sequence joins TRBV29-1 and TRBJ1-3, with D perhaps TRBD1 (5 bases). V dropped 4 bases and J dropped 2 bases, with 12 bases sitting between them. Germline V gene data show CDR1 as SQVTM and CDR2 as ANQGSEA. The CDR3 extends over 14 amino acids. The CDR3 reads CSVGLGQAGNTIYF. The CDR3 coding sequence is TGCAGCGTTGGCCTAGGACAAGCTGGAAACACCATATATTTT.

The rearrangement uses TRBV7-8 and TRBJ2-3; TRBD2 matches 12 bases. Per germline, CDR1 SGHVS and CDR2 FQNEAQ. V shed 3 bases, J shed 3 bases, and the junction held 10 bases outside the gene matches. This CDR3 comprises 18 residues. The CDR3 here is CASSFPSGGAGKTDTQYF. DNA for the CDR3: TGTGCCAGCAGCTTCCCTAGCGGGGGGGCCGGAAAGACAGATACGCAGTATTTT.

The V and J genes are TRBV7-9 and TRBJ1-1; D is unresolved. The V end was cut by 2 bases, the J end by 0 bases, with 7 bases between. Germline assignment: CDR1 SEHNR and CDR2 FQNEAQ (reference sequence). The CDR3 is 14 residues long. The CDR3 sequence is CASSLQRLNTEAFF. CDR3 bases: TGTGCCAGCAGCTTACAACGGTTGAACACTGAAGCTTTCTTT. The whole variable domain, filled in from reference TRBV7-9 and TRBJ1-1, reads DTGVSQNPRHKITKRGQNVTFRCDPISEHNRLYWYRQTLGQGPEFLTYFQNEAQLEKSRLLSDRFSAERPKGSFSTLEIQRTEQGDSAMYLCASSLQRLNTEAFFGQGTRLTVV.